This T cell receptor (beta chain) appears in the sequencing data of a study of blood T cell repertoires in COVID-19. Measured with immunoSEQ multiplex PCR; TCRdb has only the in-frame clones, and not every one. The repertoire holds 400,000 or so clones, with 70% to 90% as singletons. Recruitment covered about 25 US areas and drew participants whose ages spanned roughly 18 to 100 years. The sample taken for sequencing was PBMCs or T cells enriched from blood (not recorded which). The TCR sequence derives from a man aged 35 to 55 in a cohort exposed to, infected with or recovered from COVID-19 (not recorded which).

CDR3 in DNA: TGTGCCAGCAGCTTACAGGGCCTCAATCAGCCCCAGCATTTT. Amino acids: CASSLQGLNQPQHF. The chain carries TRBV7-9 and TRBJ1-5; possible D gene TRBD1, 5 bases. Trimming took off 2 bases at V and 3 bases at J, with 8 bases between the two ends. Germline V gives CDR1 SEHNR, CDR2 FQNEAQ (reference sequence). This CDR3 spans 14 amino acids.